The rows below give T cell receptor beta chains drawn from one sample of a study of T cell responses to AZD1222 COVID-19 vaccine. Generated by immunoSEQ multiplex PCR, the TCRdb table keeps only in-frame clones and is missing some. This table has 75,000 to 100,000 clones, around nine tenths appearing once. The sequencing here drew on peripheral blood, taken on day 0 of AZD1222 vaccination. All receptors derive from an adult in good health. The CDR3 runs from the conserved cysteine through the conserved F or W. Each record gives: D gene, V gene, clone size, J gene, CDR3 DNA, CDR3 protein. The D gene is left open where the match is weak. A clone size is listed for some rows: how often the clone was seen (once, few, many), or a class if it is expanded.

D gene: .
V gene: TRBV4-1
clone size: few
J gene: TRBJ2-2
CDR3 DNA: TGCGCCAGCAGCCAAGATTTTGGCAGGGTGAACACCGGGGAGCTGTTTTTT
CDR3 protein: CASSQDFGRVNTGELFF

D gene: TRBD1
V gene: TRBV12-3/TRBV12-4
clone size: .
J gene: TRBJ1-5
CDR3 DNA: TGTGCCAGCAGTGACAGGGGCCAGCCCCAGCATTTT
CDR3 protein: CASSDRGQPQHF

D gene: .
V gene: TRBV10-3
clone size: .
J gene: TRBJ2-3
CDR3 DNA: TGTGCCATCAGTGACCTAGATGATACGCAGTATTTT
CDR3 protein: CAISDLDDTQYF

D gene: .
V gene: TRBV7-9
clone size: once
J gene: TRBJ1-2
CDR3 DNA: TGTGCCAGCAGCGTAGAGGTATCGCACAGTGCTAACTATGGCTACACCTTC
CDR3 protein: CASSVEVSHSANYGYTF

D gene: .
V gene: TRBV19
clone size: .
J gene: TRBJ1-1
CDR3 DNA: TGTGCCAGTACCCTCCGGGGTAGGACTGAAGCTTTCTTT
CDR3 protein: CASTLRGRTEAFF

D gene: .
V gene: TRBV6-5
clone size: .
J gene: TRBJ1-1
CDR3 DNA: TGTGCCAGCAGTTATTATACGGCGAACACTGAAGCTTTCTTT
CDR3 protein: CASSYYTANTEAFF

D gene: TRBD1
V gene: TRBV5-6
clone size: .
J gene: TRBJ2-7
CDR3 DNA: TGTGCCAGCAGCCCCGACAGGGCTGGAAACTACGAGCAGTACTTC
CDR3 protein: CASSPDRAGNYEQYF

D gene: .
V gene: TRBV3-1/TRBV3-2
clone size: .
J gene: TRBJ1-6
CDR3 DNA: TGTGCCAGCAGCCTCGGGACATTTGGTTCACCCCTCCACTTT
CDR3 protein: CASSLGTFGSPLHF

D gene: TRBD2
V gene: TRBV7-2
clone size: .
J gene: TRBJ2-3
CDR3 DNA: TGTGCCAGCAGCCCCTGGAGCGGGAGTTGGAAAGATACGCAGTATTTT
CDR3 protein: CASSPWSGSWKDTQYF

D gene: TRBD2
V gene: TRBV7-2
clone size: .
J gene: TRBJ2-1
CDR3 DNA: TGTGCCAGCAGCACCGGGACTAGCGGGAGTTTGGATGAGCAGTTCTTC
CDR3 protein: CASSTGTSGSLDEQFF

D gene: TRBD1
V gene: TRBV28
clone size: .
J gene: TRBJ1-3
CDR3 DNA: TGTGCCAGCAGTCTCCTACCCGGGACAGGGAACCCTGGAAACACCATATATTTT
CDR3 protein: CASSLLPGTGNPGNTIYF

D gene: TRBD1
V gene: TRBV6-2/TRBV6-3
clone size: few
J gene: TRBJ1-5
CDR3 DNA: TGTGCCAGCAGTTACTATCGGGGCAGGGGGCTGCAGCCCCAGCATTTT
CDR3 protein: CASSYYRGRGLQPQHF

D gene: .
V gene: TRBV6-1
clone size: .
J gene: TRBJ1-2
CDR3 DNA: TGTGCCAGCAGTGAATCAAGATGGGAGGGTGGCTATGGCTACACCTTC
CDR3 protein: CASSESRWEGGYGYTF

D gene: .
V gene: TRBV7-8
clone size: .
J gene: TRBJ2-7
CDR3 DNA: TGTGCCAGCAGCCCAGCCCTCACGAGAGGGCAGTACTTC
CDR3 protein: CASSPALTRGQYF

D gene: TRBD1
V gene: TRBV19
clone size: once
J gene: TRBJ2-5
CDR3 DNA: TGTGCCAGTAGTATCGGGACAGTCTATGAGACCCAGTACTTC
CDR3 protein: CASSIGTVYETQYF

D gene: .
V gene: TRBV6-5
clone size: .
J gene: TRBJ1-3
CDR3 DNA: TGTGCCAGTACCCGCCAGGGACAATCTGGAAACACCATATATTTT
CDR3 protein: CASTRQGQSGNTIYF

D gene: .
V gene: TRBV5-4
clone size: .
J gene: TRBJ2-3
CDR3 DNA: TGTGCCAGCAGCTTGGTAGAGGGGGATACGCAGTATTTT
CDR3 protein: CASSLVEGDTQYF

D gene: TRBD1
V gene: TRBV29-1
clone size: few
J gene: TRBJ1-1
CDR3 DNA: TGCAGCAGGGACAGGGGGTTCTGGACTGAAGCTTTCTTT
CDR3 protein: CSRDRGFWTEAFF

D gene: TRBD2
V gene: TRBV28
clone size: .
J gene: TRBJ2-7
CDR3 DNA: TGTGCCAGCAGTTTATACAGCACTCCGGGACAGGGGAGTTGGACTAGCGGGAGGTTCTACGAGCAGTACTTC
CDR3 protein: CASSLYSTPGQGSWTSGRFYEQYF

D gene: .
V gene: TRBV4-1
clone size: .
J gene: TRBJ2-1
CDR3 DNA: TGCGCCAGCAGCCAAGGGGGATTACTAGCCCCCGGGACGAATGAGCAGTTCTTC
CDR3 protein: CASSQGGLLAPGTNEQFF

D gene: .
V gene: TRBV13
clone size: few
J gene: TRBJ1-1
CDR3 DNA: TGTGCCAGCAGAAAGGTCGCAACCACTGAAGCTTTCTTT
CDR3 protein: CASRKVATTEAFF

D gene: .
V gene: TRBV7-2
clone size: .
J gene: TRBJ2-5
CDR3 DNA: TGTGCCAGCAGCACAAGGACAGAATTTCAAGAGACCCAGTACTTC
CDR3 protein: CASSTRTEFQETQYF

D gene: TRBD1
V gene: TRBV5-6
clone size: .
J gene: TRBJ1-2
CDR3 DNA: TGTGCCAGCAGCGACAGGGGGTATGGCTACACCTTC
CDR3 protein: CASSDRGYGYTF

D gene: .
V gene: TRBV30
clone size: .
J gene: TRBJ1-6
CDR3 DNA: TGTGCCTGGAGTGTTCGCGTGGGGAATTTCAATTCACCCCTCCACTTT
CDR3 protein: CAWSVRVGNFNSPLHF